This TCR beta chain was profiled in a study of blood T cells in healthy people across ages (dated by TCRdb to between 2014 and 2017). Broadly, across the study: In model experiments, template switching captured roughly one uniquely barcoded TCR beta cDNA molecule for every two T cells. To track age-related changes in TCR beta repertoire diversity, the study relied on deep sequencing normalized with unique cDNA molecular identifiers. The donors were split into four age groups: young (average around 16 years), middle-aged (nearly 40), aged (over 55) and long-lived (roughly 86). To avoid experimental bias, donors of different ages were spread randomly across the sequencing lanes. Using the same blood draw, the study looked at two additional independent replicas of 1 million unique cDNA reads for two donors, one aged 18 to 30 and the other aged 80 or older.

Systemically healthy Caucasian individuals from Russia, 39 in total and aged roughly 6 to 100 years, were included as donors. Each donor gave approximately 9.4 milliliters of peripheral blood, drawn into EDTA-treated Vacutainer tubes. PBMCs were isolated by Ficoll-Paque density-gradient centrifugation, with at least 6 million obtained per sample. Total RNA, at least 5.5 micrograms per sample, was extracted from PBMCs with Trizol reagent. For every donor, an aliquot of PBMCs went through flow cytometry to measure the percentages of naive CD45RAhigh/CD27high T cells. Receptor amplification or capture employed 5' RACE. Instrument used: Illumina HiSeq 2500. A second PCR of about 7 to 12 cycles was performed with a sample-barcoded 5' primer and a J-beta primer mix. Each TCR beta cDNA molecule received a unique molecular identifier from a template-switch 5' adaptor carrying 12 random nucleotides. Each sample yielded at least 3 million CDR3-containing paired-end reads. All of the RNA was converted into first-strand cDNA using the Mint cDNA synthesis kit, with a TRBC-specific oligonucleotide serving as the primer. Following uracil-DNA glycosylase treatment, all cDNA underwent a first 18-cycle PCR with the universal primers M1SS and BC2_uni_R. Per the source publication's procedure: Normalization of each sample was performed by random selection of 1 million high-quality reads, each carrying a distinct molecular identifier. Instead of being binned into consensus sequences, reads that shared molecular identifiers were thrown out. MiTCR, with a Q25 quality threshold and the strictest error-elimination algorithm, was used for CDR3 identification, clonotype clustering and error correction. A nonparametric unseen species model with Euler transformation was used to estimate lower-bound total TCR beta diversity. In-frame beta chains were kept once TCRdb had trimmed the public reads at Q25 with fastp and called clones with MiXCR. Each record represents a unique CDR3 protein, reported with the most common genes and DNA among its rows. These V and J calls derive from TCRdb rather than the authors' analysis. This sample has 1.5 million to 1.9 million distinct CDR3 sequences in its table, and 40% to 45% of those were observed once. Of the sample, about 4.1% falls within the top ten clones.

This clonotype was seen more than once but under ten times. The target of this receptor is not known. No clone much larger than this one lies a single base away; base qualities are absent. The full study reports these points: The percentage of naive T cells measured by flow cytometry correlated strongly with observed TCR beta diversity. Compared with the aged group, the long-lived group had more naive CD4+ T cells, fewer expanded clones and increased TCR diversity, a pattern suggesting age selection. As age increased, observed TCR beta diversity per million T cells dropped in a roughly linear way, and a significant reduction was already evident by age 40. Estimates of total diversity from one million sequenced T cells were regarded as lower bounds and underestimates. Because donor CMV infection status was unknown, age-related changes in expanded clonotypes were potentially confounded. Since profiling was done on bulk unsorted PBMCs, naive and antigen-experienced compartments could not be conclusively compared.

Relative to germline, V is 6 bases shorter and J is 2 bases shorter, with 11 bases between their ends. The cysteine opens and the phenylalanine closes a CDR3 of 14 amino acids. The DNA shown is the 42-base CDR3, in frame from base 1. What was sequenced was blood. The clonotype comes from a woman under 30 in good health. The rearrangement joined TRBV12-3 or TRBV12-4 to TRBJ1-5; the D gene is not confidently resolved. The CDR3 region has the sequence CASSISRGNQPQHF. The DNA is TGTGCCAGCAGCATATCACGGGGCAATCAGCCCCAGCATTTT.